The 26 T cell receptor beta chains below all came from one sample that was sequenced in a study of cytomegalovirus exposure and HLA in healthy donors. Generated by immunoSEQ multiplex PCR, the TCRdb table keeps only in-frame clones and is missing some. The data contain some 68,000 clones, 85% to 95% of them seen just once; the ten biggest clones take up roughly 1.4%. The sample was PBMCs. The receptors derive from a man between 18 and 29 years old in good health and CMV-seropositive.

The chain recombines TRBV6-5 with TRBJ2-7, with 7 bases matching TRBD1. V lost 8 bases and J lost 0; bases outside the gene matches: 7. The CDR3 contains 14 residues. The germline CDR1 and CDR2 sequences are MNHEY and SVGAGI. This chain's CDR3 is CASRRDRLSYEQYF. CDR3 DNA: TGTGCCAGCCGCCGGGACAGACTCTCCTACGAGCAGTACTTC.

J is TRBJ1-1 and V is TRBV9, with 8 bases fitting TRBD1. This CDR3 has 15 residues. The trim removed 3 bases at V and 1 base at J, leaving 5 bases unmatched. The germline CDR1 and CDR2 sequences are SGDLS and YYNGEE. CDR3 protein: CASSERQGTNTEAFF. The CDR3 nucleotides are TGTGCCAGCAGCGAAAGACAGGGGACGAACACTGAAGCTTTCTTT.

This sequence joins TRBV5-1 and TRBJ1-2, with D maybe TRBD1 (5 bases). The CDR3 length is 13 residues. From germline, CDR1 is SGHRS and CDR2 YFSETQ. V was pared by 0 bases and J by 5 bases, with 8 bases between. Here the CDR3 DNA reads TGCGCCAGCAGCTTGGGACAGAGTTATGGCTACACCTTC. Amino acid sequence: CASSLGQSYGYTF.

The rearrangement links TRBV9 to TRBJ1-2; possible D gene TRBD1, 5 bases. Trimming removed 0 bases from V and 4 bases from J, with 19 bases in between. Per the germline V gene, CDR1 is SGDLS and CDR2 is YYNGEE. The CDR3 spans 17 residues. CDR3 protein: CASSVGATVPLFYGYTF. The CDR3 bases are TGTGCCAGCAGCGTAGGGGCGACAGTGCCCCTTTTCTATGGCTACACCTTC. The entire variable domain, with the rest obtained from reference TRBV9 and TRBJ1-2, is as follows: DSGVTQTPKHLITATGQRVTLRCSPRSGDLSVYWYQQSLDQGLQFLIQYYNGEERAKGNILERFSAQQFPDLHSELNLSSLELGDSALYFCASSVGATVPLFYGYTFGSGTRLTVV.

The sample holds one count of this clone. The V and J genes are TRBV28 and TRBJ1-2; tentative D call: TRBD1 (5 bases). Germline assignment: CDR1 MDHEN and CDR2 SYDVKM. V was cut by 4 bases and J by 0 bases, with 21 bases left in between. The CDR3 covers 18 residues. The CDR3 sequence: CASSSVFIGARANYGYTF. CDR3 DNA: TGTGCCAGCAGTTCGGTGTTTATTGGGGCGCGAGCTAACTATGGCTACACCTTC.

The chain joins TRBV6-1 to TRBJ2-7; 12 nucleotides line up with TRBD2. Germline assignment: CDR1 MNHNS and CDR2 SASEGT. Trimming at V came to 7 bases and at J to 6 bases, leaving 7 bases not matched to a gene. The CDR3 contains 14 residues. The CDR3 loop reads CASNLAGGLSEQYF. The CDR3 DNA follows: TGTGCCAGCAACCTAGCGGGGGGGCTTTCCGAGCAGTACTTC.

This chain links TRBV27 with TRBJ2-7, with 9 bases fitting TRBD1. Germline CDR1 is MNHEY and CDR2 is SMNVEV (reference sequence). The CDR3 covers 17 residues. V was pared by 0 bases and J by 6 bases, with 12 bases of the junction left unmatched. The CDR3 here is CASSLSFGGTGMGEQYF. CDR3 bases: TGTGCCAGCAGTTTATCCTTCGGCGGGACAGGGATGGGCGAGCAGTACTTC.

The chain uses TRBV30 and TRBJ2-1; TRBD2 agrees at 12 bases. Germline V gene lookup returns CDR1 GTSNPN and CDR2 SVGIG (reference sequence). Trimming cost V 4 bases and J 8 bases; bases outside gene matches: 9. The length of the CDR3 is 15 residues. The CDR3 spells CAWNFLLAGGDEQFF. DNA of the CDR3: TGTGCCTGGAATTTTCTACTAGCGGGGGGCGATGAGCAGTTCTTC.

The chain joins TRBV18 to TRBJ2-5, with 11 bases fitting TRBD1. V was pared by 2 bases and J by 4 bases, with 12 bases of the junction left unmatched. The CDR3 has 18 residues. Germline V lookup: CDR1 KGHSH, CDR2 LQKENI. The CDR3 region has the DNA TGTGCCAGCTCACCATCCCCCCCGGGACAGGGGGTCGGAGAGACCCAGTACTTC. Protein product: CASSPSPPGQGVGETQYF.

Here the CDR3 reads CSVVRGASYGYTF. The CDR3 nucleotides read TGCAGCGTTGTGCGGGGGGCGAGCTATGGCTACACCTTC. The rearrangement joins TRBV29-1 to TRBJ1-2, with a possible D match to TRBD1 (6 bases). The germline CDR1 and CDR2 sequences are SQVTM and ANQGSEA. Trimming took 4 bases from V and 4 from J, leaving 13 bases between them. This CDR3 contains 13 residues.

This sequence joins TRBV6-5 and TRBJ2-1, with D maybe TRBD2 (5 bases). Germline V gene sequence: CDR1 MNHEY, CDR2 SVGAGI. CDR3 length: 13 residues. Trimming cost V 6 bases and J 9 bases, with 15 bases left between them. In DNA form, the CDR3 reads TGTGCCAGCAGAGAGGGAGAGGATTGTGAGCAGTTCTTC. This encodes CASREGEDCEQFF.

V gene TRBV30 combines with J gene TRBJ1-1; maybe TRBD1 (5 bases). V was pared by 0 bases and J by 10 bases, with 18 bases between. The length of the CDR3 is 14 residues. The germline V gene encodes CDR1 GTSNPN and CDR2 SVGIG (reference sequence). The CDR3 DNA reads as TGTGCCTGGAGTGTACTCCCAGGGCCACTCGGAGCTTTCTTT. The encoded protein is CAWSVLPGPLGAFF.

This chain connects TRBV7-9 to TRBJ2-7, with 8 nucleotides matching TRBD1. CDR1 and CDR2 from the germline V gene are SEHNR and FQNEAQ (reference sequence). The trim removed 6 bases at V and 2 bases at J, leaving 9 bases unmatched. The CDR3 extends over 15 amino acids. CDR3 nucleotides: TGTGCCAGCAGTTCACAGGGACAGGCCGCCTACGAGCAGTACTTC. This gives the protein CASSSQGQAAYEQYF.

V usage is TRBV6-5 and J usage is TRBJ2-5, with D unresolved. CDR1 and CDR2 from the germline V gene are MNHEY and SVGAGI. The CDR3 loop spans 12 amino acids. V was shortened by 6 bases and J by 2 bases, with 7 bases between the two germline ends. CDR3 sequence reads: CASSRLQETQYF. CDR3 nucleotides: TGTGCCAGCAGCCGACTGCAAGAGACCCAGTACTTC.

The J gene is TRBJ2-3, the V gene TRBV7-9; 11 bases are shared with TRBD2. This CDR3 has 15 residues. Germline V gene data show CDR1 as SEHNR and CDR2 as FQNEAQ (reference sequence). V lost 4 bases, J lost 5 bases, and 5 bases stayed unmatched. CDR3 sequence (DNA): TGTGCCAGCAGCTCCCTTAGCGGGGGGGGAGATACGCAGTATTTT. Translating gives CASSSLSGGGDTQYF.

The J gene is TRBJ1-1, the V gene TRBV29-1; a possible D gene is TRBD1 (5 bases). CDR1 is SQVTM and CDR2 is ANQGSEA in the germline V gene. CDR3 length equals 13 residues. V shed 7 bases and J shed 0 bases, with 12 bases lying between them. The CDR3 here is CSARDLMNTEAFF. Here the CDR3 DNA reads TGCAGCGCAAGGGACTTAATGAACACTGAAGCTTTCTTT.

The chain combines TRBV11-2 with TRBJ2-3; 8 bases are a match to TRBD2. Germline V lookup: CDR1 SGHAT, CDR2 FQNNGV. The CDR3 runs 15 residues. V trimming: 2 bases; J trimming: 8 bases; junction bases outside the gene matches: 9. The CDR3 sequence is CASSLNPGSGGTQYF. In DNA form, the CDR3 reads TGTGCCAGCAGCTTAAACCCCGGGAGCGGGGGTACGCAGTATTTT.

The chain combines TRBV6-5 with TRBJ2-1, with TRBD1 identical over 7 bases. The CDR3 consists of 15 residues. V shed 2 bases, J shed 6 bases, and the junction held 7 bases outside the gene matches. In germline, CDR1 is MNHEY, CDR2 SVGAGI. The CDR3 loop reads CASSYDRALGNEQFF. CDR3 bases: TGTGCCAGCAGTTACGACAGGGCCCTCGGCAATGAGCAGTTCTTC.

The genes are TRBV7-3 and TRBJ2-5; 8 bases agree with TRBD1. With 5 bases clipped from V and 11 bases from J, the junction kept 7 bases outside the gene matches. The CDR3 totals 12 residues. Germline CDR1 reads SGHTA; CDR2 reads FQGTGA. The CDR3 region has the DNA TGTGCCAGCAGCGTACCAGGGGGCCCTCAGTACTTC. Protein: CASSVPGGPQYF.

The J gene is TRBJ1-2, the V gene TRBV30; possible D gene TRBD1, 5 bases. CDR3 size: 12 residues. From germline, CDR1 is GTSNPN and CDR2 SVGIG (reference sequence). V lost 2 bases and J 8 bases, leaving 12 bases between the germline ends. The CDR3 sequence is CAWSNGGEGYTF. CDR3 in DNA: TGTGCCTGGAGTAATGGGGGGGAAGGCTACACCTTC.

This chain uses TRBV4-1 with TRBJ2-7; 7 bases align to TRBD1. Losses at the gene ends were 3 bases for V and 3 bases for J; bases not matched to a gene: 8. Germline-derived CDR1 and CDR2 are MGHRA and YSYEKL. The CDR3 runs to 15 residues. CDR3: CASSQYRGGGYEQYF. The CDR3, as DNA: TGCGCCAGCAGCCAGTACAGGGGTGGAGGCTACGAGCAGTACTTC.

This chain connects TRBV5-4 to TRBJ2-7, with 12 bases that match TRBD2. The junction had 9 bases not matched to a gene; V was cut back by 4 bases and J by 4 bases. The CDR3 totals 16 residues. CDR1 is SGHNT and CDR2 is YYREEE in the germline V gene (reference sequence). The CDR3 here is CASSPELAGGQYEQYF. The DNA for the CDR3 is TGTGCCAGCAGCCCGGAACTAGCGGGAGGTCAATACGAGCAGTACTTC.

CDR3 in DNA: TGTGCCAGTAGTGTGTCAGGACAGGGATGGAATCAGCCCCAGCATTTT. Residues: CASSVSGQGWNQPQHF. J is TRBJ1-5 and V is TRBV19, with 8 bases that match TRBD1. CDR3 length: 16 residues. J was trimmed by 4 bases and V by 5 bases; bases with no gene match: 10. The germline CDR1 and CDR2 sequences are LNHDA and SQIVND (reference sequence).

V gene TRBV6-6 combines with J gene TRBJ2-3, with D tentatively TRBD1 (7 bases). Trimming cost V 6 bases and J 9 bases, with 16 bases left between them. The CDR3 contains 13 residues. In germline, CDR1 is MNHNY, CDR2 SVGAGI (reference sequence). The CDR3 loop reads CASSPGGGTTQYF. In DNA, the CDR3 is TGTGCCAGCAGCCCTGGAGGGGGCACCACGCAGTATTTT.

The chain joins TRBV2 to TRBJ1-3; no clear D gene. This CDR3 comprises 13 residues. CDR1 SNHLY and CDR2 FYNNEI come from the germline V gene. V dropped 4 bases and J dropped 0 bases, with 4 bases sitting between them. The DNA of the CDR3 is TGTGCCAGCAGTGTTTACTCTGGAAACACCATATATTTT. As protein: CASSVYSGNTIYF. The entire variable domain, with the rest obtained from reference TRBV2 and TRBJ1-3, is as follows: EPEVTQTPSHQVTQMGQEVILRCVPISNHLYFYWYRQILGQKVEFLVSFYNNEISEKSEIFDDQFSVERPDGSNFTLKIRSTKLEDSAMYFCASSVYSGNTIYFGEGSWLTVV.

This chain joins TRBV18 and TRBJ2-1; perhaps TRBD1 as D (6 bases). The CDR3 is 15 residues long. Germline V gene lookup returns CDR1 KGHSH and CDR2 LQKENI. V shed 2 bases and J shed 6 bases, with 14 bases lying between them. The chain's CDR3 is CASSPGGLGPNEQFF. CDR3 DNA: TGTGCCAGCTCACCAGGGGGCTTAGGACCCAATGAGCAGTTCTTC.